This T cell receptor (beta chain) appears in the sequencing data of a study of control samples from healthy donors and cancer patients. Clones were read by immunoSEQ multiplex PCR, and TCRdb kept only the in-frame ones, dropping some. The data hold some 130,000 clones, with about 92% observed a single time. This CDR3 region has 15 residues. The V segment lost 3 bases and the J segment 4 bases; nucleotides outside the gene matches: 6. Germline V gene sequence: CDR1 KGHSH, CDR2 LQKENI. Sequencing was done on a sample of PBMCs. This rearrangement joins TRBV18 to TRBJ2-1; TRBD1 matches at 7 bases. This TCR was recovered from a man over 45 with head and neck cancer. The CDR3 DNA sequence: TGTGCCAGCTCACCCAGGACAGGTCAATACAATGAGCAGTTCTTC. Translated: CASSPRTGQYNEQFF.